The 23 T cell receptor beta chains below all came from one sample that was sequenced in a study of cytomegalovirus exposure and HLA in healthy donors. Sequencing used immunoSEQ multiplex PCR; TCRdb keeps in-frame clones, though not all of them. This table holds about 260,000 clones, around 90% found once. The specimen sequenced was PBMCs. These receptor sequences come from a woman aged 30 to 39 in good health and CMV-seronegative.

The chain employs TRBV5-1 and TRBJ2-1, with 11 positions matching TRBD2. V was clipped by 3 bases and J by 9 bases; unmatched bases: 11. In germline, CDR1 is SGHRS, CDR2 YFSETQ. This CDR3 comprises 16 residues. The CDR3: CASSSKLAGVLGEQFF. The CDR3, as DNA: TGCGCCAGCAGCTCGAAACTAGCGGGAGTGTTGGGTGAGCAGTTCTTC.

The CDR3 protein is CASSARQGPYEQYF. CDR3 sequence (DNA): TGTGCCAGTAGTGCCAGACAGGGTCCCTACGAGCAGTACTTC. The chain combines TRBV19 with TRBJ2-7; 7 nucleotides match TRBD1. Trimming removed 5 bases from V and 2 bases from J; junction bases left unmatched: 6. The CDR3 has 14 amino acids. Per the germline V gene, CDR1 is LNHDA and CDR2 is SQIVND (reference sequence).

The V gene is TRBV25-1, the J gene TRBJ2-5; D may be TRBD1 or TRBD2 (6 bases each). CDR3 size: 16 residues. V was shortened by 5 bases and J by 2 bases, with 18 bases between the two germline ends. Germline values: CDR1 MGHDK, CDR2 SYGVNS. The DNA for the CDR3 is TGTGCCAGCAGTCGTCCGACAGGAGGGCGTCAAGAGACCCAGTACTTC. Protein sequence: CASSRPTGGRQETQYF.

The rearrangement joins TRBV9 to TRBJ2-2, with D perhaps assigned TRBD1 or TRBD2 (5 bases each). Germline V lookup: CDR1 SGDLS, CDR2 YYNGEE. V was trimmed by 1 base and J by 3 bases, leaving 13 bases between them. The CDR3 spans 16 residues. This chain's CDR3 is CASSVTPGTDTGELFF. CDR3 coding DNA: TGTGCCAGCAGCGTAACCCCGGGGACGGACACCGGGGAGCTGTTTTTT.

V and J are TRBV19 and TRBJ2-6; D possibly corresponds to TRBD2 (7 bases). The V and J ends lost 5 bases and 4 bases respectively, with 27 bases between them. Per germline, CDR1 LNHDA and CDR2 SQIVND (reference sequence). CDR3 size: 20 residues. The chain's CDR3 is CASSSTRGGTSLSGANVLTF. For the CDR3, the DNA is TGTGCCAGTAGTTCTACAAGGGGAGGGACATCGTTATCCGGGGCCAACGTCCTGACTTTC. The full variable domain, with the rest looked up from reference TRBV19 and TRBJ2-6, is DGGITQSPKYLFRKEGQNVTLSCEQNLNHDAMYWYRQDPGQGLRLIYYSQIVNDFQKGDIAEGYSVSREKKESFPLTVTSAQKNPTAFYLCASSSTRGGTSLSGANVLTFGAGSRLTVL.

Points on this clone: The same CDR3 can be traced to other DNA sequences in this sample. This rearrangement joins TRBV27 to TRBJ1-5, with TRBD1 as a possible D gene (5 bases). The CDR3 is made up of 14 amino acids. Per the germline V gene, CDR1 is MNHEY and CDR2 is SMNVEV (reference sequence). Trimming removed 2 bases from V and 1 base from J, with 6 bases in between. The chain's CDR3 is CASSLRGSNQPQHF. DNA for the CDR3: TGTGCCAGCAGTTTAAGGGGAAGCAATCAGCCCCAGCATTTT.

DNA for the CDR3: TGTGCCAGCAGGAGACAGGAGGGTGCTGAAGCTTTCTTT. As protein: CASRRQEGAEAFF. The chain employs TRBV11-3 and TRBJ1-1; a possible D gene is TRBD1 (6 bases). Germline lookup yields CDR1 SGHNT and CDR2 YENEEA. The V gene lost 6 bases and the J gene lost 6 bases, with 14 bases spanning the gap. The CDR3 runs 13 residues.

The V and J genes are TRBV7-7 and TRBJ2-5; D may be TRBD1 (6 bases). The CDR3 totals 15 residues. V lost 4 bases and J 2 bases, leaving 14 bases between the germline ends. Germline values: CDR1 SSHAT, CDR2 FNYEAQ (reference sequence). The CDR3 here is CASSSSGESQETQYF. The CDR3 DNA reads TGTGCCAGCAGCTCGTCAGGGGAATCACAAGAGACCCAGTACTTC.

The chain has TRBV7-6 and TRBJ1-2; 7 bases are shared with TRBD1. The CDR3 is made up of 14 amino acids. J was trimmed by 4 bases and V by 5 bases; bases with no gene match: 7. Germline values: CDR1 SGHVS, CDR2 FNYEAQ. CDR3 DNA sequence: TGTGCCAGCAGCCCGGGACAGACCCTCTATGGCTACACCTTC. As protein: CASSPGQTLYGYTF. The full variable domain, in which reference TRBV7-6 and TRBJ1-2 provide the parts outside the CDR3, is GAGVSQSPRYKVTKRGQDVALRCDPISGHVSLYWYRQALGQGPEFLTYFNYEAQQDKSGLPNDRFSAERPEGSISTLTIQRTEQRDSAMYRCASSPGQTLYGYTFGSGTRLTVV.

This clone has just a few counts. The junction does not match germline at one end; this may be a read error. CDR3 protein: CASRIGATEAFF. In nucleotides, the CDR3 is TGTGCCAGTAGGATAGGGGCGACTGAAGCTTTCTTT. V and J are TRBV19 and TRBJ1-1; TRBD1 is a possible D gene (5 bases). The germline V gene encodes CDR1 LNHDA and CDR2 SQIVND (reference sequence). The CDR3 has 12 amino acids.

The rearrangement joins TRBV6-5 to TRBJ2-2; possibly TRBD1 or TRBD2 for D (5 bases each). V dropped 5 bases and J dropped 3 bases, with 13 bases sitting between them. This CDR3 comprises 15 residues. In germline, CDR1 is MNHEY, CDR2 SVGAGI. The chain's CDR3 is CASSLRDLDTGELFF. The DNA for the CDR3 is TGTGCCAGCAGTCTGAGGGACCTAGACACCGGGGAGCTGTTTTTT.

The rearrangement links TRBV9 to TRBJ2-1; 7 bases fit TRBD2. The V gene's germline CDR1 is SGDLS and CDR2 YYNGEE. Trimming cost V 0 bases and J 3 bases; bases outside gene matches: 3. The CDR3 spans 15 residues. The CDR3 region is CASSVGGGVYNEQFF. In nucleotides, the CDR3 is TGTGCCAGCAGCGTAGGGGGAGGGGTCTACAATGAGCAGTTCTTC.

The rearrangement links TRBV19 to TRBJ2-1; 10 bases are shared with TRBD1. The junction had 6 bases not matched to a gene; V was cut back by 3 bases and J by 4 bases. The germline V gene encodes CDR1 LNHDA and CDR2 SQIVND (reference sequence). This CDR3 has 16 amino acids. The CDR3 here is CASSMAGTGVYNEQFF. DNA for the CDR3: TGTGCCAGTAGTATGGCCGGGACAGGGGTTTACAATGAGCAGTTCTTC.

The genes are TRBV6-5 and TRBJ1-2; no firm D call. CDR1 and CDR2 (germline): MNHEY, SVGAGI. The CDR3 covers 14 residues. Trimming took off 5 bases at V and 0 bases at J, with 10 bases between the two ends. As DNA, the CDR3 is TGTGCCAGCAGTCCTGGGGAGGCTAACTATGGCTACACCTTC. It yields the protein CASSPGEANYGYTF.

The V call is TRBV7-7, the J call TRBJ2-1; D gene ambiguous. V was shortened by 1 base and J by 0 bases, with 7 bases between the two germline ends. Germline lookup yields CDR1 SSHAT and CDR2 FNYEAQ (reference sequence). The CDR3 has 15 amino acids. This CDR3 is CASSLGVVSYNEQFF. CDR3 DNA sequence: TGTGCCAGCAGCTTAGGGGTGGTCTCCTACAATGAGCAGTTCTTC.

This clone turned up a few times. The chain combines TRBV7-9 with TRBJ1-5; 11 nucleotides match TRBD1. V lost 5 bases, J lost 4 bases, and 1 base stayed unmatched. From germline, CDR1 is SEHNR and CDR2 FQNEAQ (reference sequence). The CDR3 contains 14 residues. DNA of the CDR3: TGTGCCAGCAGCGGGGACAGGGGGAATCAGCCCCAGCATTTT. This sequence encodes CASSGDRGNQPQHF.

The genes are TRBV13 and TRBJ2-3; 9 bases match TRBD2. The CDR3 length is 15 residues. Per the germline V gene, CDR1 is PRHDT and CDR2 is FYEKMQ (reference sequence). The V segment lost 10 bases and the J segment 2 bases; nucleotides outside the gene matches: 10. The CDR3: CATKLAGLPTDTQYF. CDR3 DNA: TGTGCCACCAAACTAGCGGGCCTACCCACAGATACGCAGTATTTT.

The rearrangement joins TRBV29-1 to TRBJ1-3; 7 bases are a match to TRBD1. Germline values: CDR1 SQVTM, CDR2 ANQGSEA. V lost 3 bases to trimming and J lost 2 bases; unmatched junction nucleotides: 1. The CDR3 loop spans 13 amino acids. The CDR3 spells CSVDQGAGNTIYF. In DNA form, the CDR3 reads TGCAGCGTTGACCAGGGGGCTGGAAACACCATATATTTT.

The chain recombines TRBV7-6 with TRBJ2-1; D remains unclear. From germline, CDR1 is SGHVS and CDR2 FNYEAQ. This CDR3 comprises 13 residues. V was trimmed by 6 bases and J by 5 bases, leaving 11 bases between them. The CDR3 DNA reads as TGTGCCAGCAGTCTTGCGCTCAACAATGAGCAGTTCTTC. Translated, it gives CASSLALNNEQFF.

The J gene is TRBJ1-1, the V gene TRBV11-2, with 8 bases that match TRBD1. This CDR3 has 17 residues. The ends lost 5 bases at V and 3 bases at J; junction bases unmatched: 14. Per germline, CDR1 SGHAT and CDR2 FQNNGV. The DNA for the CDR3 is TGTGCCAGCAGCCGCGGACAGGGCCCCAGTAAGGACACTGAAGCTTTCTTT. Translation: CASSRGQGPSKDTEAFF.

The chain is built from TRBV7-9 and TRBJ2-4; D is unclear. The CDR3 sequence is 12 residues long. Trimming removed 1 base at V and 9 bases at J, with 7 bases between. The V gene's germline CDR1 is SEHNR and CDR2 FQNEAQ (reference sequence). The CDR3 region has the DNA TGTGCCAGCAGCTTAGAGTGGGGCATTCAGTACTTC. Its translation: CASSLEWGIQYF.

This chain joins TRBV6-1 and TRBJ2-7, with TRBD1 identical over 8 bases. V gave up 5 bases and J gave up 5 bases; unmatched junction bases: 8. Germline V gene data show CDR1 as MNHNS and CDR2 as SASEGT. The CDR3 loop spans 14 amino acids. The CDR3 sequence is CASSRTGFEDEQYF. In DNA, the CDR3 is TGTGCCAGCAGTCGGACAGGGTTCGAGGACGAGCAGTACTTC.

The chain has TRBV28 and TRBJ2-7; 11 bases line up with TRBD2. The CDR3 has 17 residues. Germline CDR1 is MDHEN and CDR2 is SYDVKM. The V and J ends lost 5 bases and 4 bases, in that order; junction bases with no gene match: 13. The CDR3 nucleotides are TGTGCCAGCAGTGGCACGGGACTAGCGGACCTCTCTTACGAGCAGTACTTC. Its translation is CASSGTGLADLSYEQYF.